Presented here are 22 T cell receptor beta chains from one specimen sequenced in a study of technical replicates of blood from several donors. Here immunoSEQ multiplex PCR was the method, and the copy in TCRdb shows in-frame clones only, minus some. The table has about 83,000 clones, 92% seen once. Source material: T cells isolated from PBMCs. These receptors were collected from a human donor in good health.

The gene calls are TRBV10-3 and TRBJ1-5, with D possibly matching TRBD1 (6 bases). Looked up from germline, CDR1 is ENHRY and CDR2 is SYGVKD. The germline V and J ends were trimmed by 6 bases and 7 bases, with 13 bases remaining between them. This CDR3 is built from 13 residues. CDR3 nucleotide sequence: TGTGCCATCAGGGGGACATCTGCGCAGCCCCAGCATTTT. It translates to CAIRGTSAQPQHF.

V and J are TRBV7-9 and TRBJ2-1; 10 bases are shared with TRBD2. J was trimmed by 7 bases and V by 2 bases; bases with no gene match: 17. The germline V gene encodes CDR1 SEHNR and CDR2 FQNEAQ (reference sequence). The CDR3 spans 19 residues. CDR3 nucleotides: TGTGCCAGCAGCTTATTCCCCAGGAGGGGGAGCGGGAGGGTTAATGAGCAGTTCTTC. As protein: CASSLFPRRGSGRVNEQFF.

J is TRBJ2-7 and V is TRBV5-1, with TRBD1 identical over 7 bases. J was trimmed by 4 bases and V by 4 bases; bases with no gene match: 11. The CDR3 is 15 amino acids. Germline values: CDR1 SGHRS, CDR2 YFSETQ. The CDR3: CASSKTGTVNYEQYF. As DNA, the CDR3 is TGCGCCAGCAGCAAAACCGGGACAGTTAATTACGAGCAGTACTTC.

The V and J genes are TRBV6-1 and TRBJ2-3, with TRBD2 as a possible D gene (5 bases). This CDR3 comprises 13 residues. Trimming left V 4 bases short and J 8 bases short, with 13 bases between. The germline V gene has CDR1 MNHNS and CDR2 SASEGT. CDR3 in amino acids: CASSAGEGVTQYF. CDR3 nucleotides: TGTGCCAGCAGTGCAGGAGAGGGAGTTACGCAGTATTTT.

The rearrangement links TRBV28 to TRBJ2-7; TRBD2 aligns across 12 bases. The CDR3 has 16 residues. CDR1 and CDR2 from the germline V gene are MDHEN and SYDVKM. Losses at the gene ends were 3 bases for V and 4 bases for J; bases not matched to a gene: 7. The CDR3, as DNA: TGTGCCAGCAGTTTTTGGACTAGCGGGACCCCATACGAGCAGTACTTC. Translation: CASSFWTSGTPYEQYF.

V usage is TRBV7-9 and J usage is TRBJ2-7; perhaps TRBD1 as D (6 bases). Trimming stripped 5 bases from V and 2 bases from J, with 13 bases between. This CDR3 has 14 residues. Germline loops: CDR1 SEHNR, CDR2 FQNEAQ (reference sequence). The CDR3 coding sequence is TGTGCCAGCAGCCTTACTCGACAGGCCTACGAGCAGTACTTC. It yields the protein CASSLTRQAYEQYF.

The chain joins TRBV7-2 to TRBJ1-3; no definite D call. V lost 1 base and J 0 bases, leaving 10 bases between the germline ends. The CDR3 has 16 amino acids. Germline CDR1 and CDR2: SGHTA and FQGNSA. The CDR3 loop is CASSLDSPGSGNTIYF. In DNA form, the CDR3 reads TGTGCCAGCAGCTTAGACAGCCCAGGCTCTGGAAACACCATATATTTT.

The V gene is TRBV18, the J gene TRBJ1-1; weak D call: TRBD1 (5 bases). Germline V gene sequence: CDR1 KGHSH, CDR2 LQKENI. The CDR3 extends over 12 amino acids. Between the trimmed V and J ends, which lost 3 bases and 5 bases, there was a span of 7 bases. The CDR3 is CASSPQGTEAFF. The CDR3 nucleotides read TGTGCCAGCTCACCTCAGGGTACTGAAGCTTTCTTT.

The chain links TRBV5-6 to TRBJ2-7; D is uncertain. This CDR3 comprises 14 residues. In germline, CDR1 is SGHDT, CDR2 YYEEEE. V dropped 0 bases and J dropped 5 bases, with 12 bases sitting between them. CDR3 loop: CASSLGQRYHEQYF. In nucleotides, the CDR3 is TGTGCCAGCAGCTTGGGGCAGAGGTACCACGAGCAGTACTTC.

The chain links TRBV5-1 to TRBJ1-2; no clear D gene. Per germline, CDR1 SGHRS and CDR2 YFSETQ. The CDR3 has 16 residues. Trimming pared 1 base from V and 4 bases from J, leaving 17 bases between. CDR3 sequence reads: CASSLTGSVRFYGYTF. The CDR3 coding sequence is TGCGCCAGCAGCTTGACCGGGTCCGTTAGGTTCTATGGCTACACCTTC.

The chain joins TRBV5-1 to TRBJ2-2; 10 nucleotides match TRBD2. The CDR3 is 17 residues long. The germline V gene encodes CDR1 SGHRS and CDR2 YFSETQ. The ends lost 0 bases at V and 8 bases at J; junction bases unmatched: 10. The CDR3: CASSLDPQRGGLGELFF. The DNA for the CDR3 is TGCGCCAGCAGCTTGGATCCCCAGCGGGGGGGCTTGGGGGAGCTGTTTTTT.

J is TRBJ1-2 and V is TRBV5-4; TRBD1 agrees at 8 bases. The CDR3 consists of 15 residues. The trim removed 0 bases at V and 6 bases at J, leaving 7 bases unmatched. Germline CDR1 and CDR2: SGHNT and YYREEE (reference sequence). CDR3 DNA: TGTGCCAGCAGCTTGGTGCAGGGGGCTAGAGATGGCTACACCTTC. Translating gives CASSLVQGARDGYTF.

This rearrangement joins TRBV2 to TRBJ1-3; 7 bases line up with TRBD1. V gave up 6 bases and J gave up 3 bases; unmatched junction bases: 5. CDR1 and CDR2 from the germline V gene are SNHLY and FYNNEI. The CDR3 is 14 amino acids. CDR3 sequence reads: CASSRDRVGNTIYF. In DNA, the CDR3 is TGTGCCAGCAGCCGAGACAGGGTTGGAAACACCATATATTTT.

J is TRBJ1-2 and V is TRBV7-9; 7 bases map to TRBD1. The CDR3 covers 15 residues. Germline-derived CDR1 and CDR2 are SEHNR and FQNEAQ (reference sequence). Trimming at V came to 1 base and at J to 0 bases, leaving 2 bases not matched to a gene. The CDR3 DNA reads TGTGCCAGCAGCTTAGAGACAGGGTCTAACTATGGCTACACCTTC. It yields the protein CASSLETGSNYGYTF.

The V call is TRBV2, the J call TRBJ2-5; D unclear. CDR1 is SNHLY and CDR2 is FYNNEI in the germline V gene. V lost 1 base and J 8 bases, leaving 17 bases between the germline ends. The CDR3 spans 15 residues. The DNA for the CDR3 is TGTGCCAGCAGTGAAGTGCTCGCAGTAACCACAACCCAGTACTTC. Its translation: CASSEVLAVTTTQYF.

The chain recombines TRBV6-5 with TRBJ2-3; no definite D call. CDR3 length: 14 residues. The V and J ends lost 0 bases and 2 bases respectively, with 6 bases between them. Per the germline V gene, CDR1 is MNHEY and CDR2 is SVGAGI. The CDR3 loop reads CASSYSSHTDTQYF. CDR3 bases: TGTGCCAGCAGTTACTCTTCCCACACAGATACGCAGTATTTT.

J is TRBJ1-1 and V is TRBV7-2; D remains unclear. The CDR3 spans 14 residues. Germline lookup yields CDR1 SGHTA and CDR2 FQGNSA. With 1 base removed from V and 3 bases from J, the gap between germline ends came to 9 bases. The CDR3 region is CASSLVFSYTEAFF. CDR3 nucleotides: TGTGCCAGCAGCTTAGTATTCTCCTACACTGAAGCTTTCTTT.

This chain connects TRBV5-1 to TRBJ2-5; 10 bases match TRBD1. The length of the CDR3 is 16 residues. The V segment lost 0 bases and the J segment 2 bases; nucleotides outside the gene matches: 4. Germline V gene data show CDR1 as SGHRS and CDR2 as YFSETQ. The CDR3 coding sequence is TGCGCCAGCAGCTTGGTGGGACAGGGGTATCAAGAGACCCAGTACTTC. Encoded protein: CASSLVGQGYQETQYF.

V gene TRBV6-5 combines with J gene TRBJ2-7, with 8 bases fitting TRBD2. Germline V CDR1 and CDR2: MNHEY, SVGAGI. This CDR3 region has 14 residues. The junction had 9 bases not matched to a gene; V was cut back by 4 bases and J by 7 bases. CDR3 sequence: CASSSTSAGGEQYF. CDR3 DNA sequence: TGTGCCAGCAGTTCGACTAGCGCGGGAGGTGAGCAGTACTTC.

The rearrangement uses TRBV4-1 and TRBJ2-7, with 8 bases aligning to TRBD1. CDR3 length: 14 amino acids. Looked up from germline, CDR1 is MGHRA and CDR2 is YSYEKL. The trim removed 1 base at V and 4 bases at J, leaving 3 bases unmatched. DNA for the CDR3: TGCGCCAGCAGCCAAGGGACAGGGATGTACGAGCAGTACTTC. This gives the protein CASSQGTGMYEQYF.

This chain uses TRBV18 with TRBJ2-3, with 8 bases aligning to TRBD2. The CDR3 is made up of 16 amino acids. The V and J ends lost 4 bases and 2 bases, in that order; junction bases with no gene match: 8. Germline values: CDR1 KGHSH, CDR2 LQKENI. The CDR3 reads CASSQVKTSDTDTQYF. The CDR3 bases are TGTGCCAGCTCACAAGTTAAGACTAGCGACACAGATACGCAGTATTTT.

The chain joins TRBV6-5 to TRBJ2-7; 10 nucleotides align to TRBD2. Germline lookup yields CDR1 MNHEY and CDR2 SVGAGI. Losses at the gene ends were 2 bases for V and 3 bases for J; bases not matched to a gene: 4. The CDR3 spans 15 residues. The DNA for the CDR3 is TGTGCCAGCAGTTACCCCCTAGCGGGGGTCTACGAGCAGTACTTC. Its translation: CASSYPLAGVYEQYF.